A selection of T cell receptor beta chains follows, all from one sample in a study of blood T cell repertoires in COVID-19. Sequencing used immunoSEQ multiplex PCR; TCRdb keeps in-frame clones, though not all of them. The sample gives about 210,000 clones, around 92% of which show up once; 1% to 1.5% is in the top ten. The sample taken for sequencing was peripheral blood. These TCRs come from a man aged 25 to 40 with acute or convalescent COVID-19. CDR3s include the opening cysteine and the closing phenylalanine or tryptophan. The order of the fields is D gene, V gene, J gene, clone size, CDR3 DNA, CDR3 protein. D genes are given only for firm matches. Only part of the rows carry a size: once, few, many, or a class if the clone is expanded.

D: NA; V: TRBV21-1; J: TRBJ1-6; size: NA; DNA: TGTGCCAGATTAATGGGCTTGGATAATTCACCCCTCCACTTT; CDR3: CARLMGLDNSPLHF
D: TRBD1; V: TRBV6-4; J: TRBJ2-1; size: once; DNA: TGTGCCAGCAGTACACAGGGGGCGCGGTTTAATGAGCAGTTCTTC; CDR3: CASSTQGARFNEQFF
D: NA; V: TRBV7-3; J: TRBJ2-5; size: NA; DNA: TGTGCCAGCAGCTTAACGGGCGCTCCCGAACAGACCCAGTACTTC; CDR3: CASSLTGAPEQTQYF
D: TRBD2; V: TRBV11-2; J: TRBJ2-1; size: NA; DNA: TGTGCCAGCAGCGTCTCTAGCGGGGGCGGGTGGAATGAGCAGTTCTTC; CDR3: CASSVSSGGGWNEQFF
D: TRBD1; V: TRBV3-1/TRBV3-2; J: TRBJ1-2; size: many; DNA: TGTGCCAGCAGCTACCTTGGACAGGGTAACTATGGCTACACCTTC; CDR3: CASSYLGQGNYGYTF
D: TRBD2; V: TRBV7-9; J: TRBJ2-1; size: few; DNA: TGTGCCAGCAGCTCCAGCCTAGCGGGAGTTTTGTCAAATGAGCAGTTCTTC; CDR3: CASSSSLAGVLSNEQFF
D: NA; V: TRBV7-8; J: TRBJ1-2; size: NA; DNA: TGTGCCACCCTGGTTGGGACAAAGAACTATGGCTACACCTTC; CDR3: CATLVGTKNYGYTF
D: TRBD1; V: TRBV27; J: TRBJ2-7; size: once; DNA: TGTGCCAGCAGTTTAACCTCGGACAGGTTAACCTACGAGCAGTACTTC; CDR3: CASSLTSDRLTYEQYF
D: NA; V: TRBV7-6; J: TRBJ2-7; size: NA; DNA: TGTGCCAGCAGCTCGGGGTTCGAGCAGTACTTC; CDR3: CASSSGFEQYF
D: TRBD2; V: TRBV7-6; J: TRBJ2-4; size: NA; DNA: TGTGCCAGCAGCTTAGTGCGGGGGGGCGACAAAAACATTCAGTACTTC; CDR3: CASSLVRGGDKNIQYF
D: NA; V: TRBV2; J: TRBJ1-2; size: NA; DNA: TGTGCCAGCAGGGGCGACAGCAACTATGGCTACACCTTC; CDR3: CASRGDSNYGYTF
D: NA; V: TRBV3-1/TRBV3-2; J: TRBJ2-7; size: NA; DNA: TGTGCCAGCAACATCAGGGGAGCCTCTCCCTACGAGCAGTACTTC; CDR3: CASNIRGASPYEQYF
D: TRBD1; V: TRBV30; J: TRBJ1-1; size: once; DNA: TGTGCCTGGAGTGTACCGAGTGGGACAGGGAACACTGAAGCTTTCTTT; CDR3: CAWSVPSGTGNTEAFF
D: TRBD2; V: TRBV5-1; J: TRBJ2-3; size: NA; DNA: TGCGCCAGCAGCCCCGGACTAGTCGGTGGAACAGATACGCAGTATTTT; CDR3: CASSPGLVGGTDTQYF
D: NA; V: TRBV3-1/TRBV3-2; J: TRBJ1-5; size: NA; DNA: TGTGCCAGCAGCCGTGGGGCAGCTCAGCCCCAGCATTTT; CDR3: CASSRGAAQPQHF
D: NA; V: TRBV6-5; J: TRBJ2-2; size: NA; DNA: TGTGCCAGCAGTTCGGCGGGGAGGAGCACCGGGGAGCTGTTTTTT; CDR3: CASSSAGRSTGELFF
D: TRBD2; V: TRBV5-1; J: TRBJ2-5; size: NA; DNA: TGCGCCAGCAGCTCCGGGCGGGGGGGCCTGGAGACCCAGTACTTC; CDR3: CASSSGRGGLETQYF
D: NA; V: TRBV21-1; J: TRBJ2-2; size: NA; DNA: TGTGCCAGCAGCAAAGCAGCACAGCCGGACACCGGGGAGCTGTTTTTT; CDR3: CASSKAAQPDTGELFF
D: TRBD2; V: TRBV18; J: TRBJ2-2; size: once; DNA: TGTGCCAGCTCATCCCTCGAAGCGGGAGTATACACCGGGGAGCTGTTTTTT; CDR3: CASSSLEAGVYTGELFF
D: NA; V: TRBV28; J: TRBJ1-1; size: once; DNA: TGTGCCAGCAGCCGCGGGGGGACCCCCCGGGAAGCTTTCTTT; CDR3: CASSRGGTPREAFF
D: NA; V: TRBV18; J: TRBJ1-1; size: once; DNA: TGTGCCAGCTCCAGAGGGGGGAACACTGAAGCTTTCTTT; CDR3: CASSRGGNTEAFF
D: NA; V: TRBV7-8; J: TRBJ1-4; size: few; DNA: TGTGCCAGCAGCTGGGGGCGCCAAAATGAAAAACTGTTTTTT; CDR3: CASSWGRQNEKLFF
D: NA; V: TRBV6-6; J: TRBJ2-7; size: NA; DNA: TGTGCCAGCAGTGGGAGCTCCTACGAGCAGTACTTC; CDR3: CASSGSSYEQYF
D: NA; V: TRBV11-2; J: TRBJ1-1; size: NA; DNA: TGTGCCAGCAGCTCTGTCAACACTGAAGCTTTCTTT; CDR3: CASSSVNTEAFF
D: TRBD2; V: TRBV28; J: TRBJ2-3; size: few; DNA: TGTGCCAGCAGCTCGATCAAGCGGGAGGGCCGGTATACGCAGTATTTT; CDR3: CASSSIKREGRYTQYF
D: TRBD2; V: TRBV9; J: TRBJ2-5; size: NA; DNA: TGTGCCAGCAGCAATAGCGGGGGGCCCCGCTGGGGGCAAGAGACCCAGTACTTC; CDR3: CASSNSGGPRWGQETQYF